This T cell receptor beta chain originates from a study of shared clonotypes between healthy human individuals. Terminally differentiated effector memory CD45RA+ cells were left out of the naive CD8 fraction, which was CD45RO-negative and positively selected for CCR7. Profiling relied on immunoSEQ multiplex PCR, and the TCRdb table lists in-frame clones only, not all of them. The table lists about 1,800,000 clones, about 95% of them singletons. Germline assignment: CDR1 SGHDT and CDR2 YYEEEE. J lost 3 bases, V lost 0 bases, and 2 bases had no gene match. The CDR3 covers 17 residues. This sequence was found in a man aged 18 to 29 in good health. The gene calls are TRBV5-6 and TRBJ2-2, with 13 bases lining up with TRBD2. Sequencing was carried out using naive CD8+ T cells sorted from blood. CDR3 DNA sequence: TGTGCCAGCAGCTTGGAACTAGCGGGGGGGCACACCGGGGAGCTGTTTTTT. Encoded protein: CASSLELAGGHTGELFF.